This T cell receptor (beta chain) is from a study of blood T cell repertoires in COVID-19. The CDR3 covers 16 residues. The germline V and J ends were trimmed by 1 base and 7 bases, with 17 bases remaining between them. Germline CDR1 is SGHTA and CDR2 is FQGNSA. Here immunoSEQ multiplex PCR was the method, and the copy in TCRdb shows in-frame clones only, minus some. The sample holds tens of thousands of clones, about nine tenths seen once. The chain couples TRBV7-2 to TRBJ2-1, with D perhaps TRBD2 (6 bases). This TCR came from a man aged 55-75 years with acute or convalescent COVID-19. Sequencing was carried out using peripheral blood. The CDR3, as DNA: TGTGCCAGCAGCTTAGGCGGGACGGGTGGGGGGAATGAGCAGTTCTTC. Translated: CASSLGGTGGGNEQFF.